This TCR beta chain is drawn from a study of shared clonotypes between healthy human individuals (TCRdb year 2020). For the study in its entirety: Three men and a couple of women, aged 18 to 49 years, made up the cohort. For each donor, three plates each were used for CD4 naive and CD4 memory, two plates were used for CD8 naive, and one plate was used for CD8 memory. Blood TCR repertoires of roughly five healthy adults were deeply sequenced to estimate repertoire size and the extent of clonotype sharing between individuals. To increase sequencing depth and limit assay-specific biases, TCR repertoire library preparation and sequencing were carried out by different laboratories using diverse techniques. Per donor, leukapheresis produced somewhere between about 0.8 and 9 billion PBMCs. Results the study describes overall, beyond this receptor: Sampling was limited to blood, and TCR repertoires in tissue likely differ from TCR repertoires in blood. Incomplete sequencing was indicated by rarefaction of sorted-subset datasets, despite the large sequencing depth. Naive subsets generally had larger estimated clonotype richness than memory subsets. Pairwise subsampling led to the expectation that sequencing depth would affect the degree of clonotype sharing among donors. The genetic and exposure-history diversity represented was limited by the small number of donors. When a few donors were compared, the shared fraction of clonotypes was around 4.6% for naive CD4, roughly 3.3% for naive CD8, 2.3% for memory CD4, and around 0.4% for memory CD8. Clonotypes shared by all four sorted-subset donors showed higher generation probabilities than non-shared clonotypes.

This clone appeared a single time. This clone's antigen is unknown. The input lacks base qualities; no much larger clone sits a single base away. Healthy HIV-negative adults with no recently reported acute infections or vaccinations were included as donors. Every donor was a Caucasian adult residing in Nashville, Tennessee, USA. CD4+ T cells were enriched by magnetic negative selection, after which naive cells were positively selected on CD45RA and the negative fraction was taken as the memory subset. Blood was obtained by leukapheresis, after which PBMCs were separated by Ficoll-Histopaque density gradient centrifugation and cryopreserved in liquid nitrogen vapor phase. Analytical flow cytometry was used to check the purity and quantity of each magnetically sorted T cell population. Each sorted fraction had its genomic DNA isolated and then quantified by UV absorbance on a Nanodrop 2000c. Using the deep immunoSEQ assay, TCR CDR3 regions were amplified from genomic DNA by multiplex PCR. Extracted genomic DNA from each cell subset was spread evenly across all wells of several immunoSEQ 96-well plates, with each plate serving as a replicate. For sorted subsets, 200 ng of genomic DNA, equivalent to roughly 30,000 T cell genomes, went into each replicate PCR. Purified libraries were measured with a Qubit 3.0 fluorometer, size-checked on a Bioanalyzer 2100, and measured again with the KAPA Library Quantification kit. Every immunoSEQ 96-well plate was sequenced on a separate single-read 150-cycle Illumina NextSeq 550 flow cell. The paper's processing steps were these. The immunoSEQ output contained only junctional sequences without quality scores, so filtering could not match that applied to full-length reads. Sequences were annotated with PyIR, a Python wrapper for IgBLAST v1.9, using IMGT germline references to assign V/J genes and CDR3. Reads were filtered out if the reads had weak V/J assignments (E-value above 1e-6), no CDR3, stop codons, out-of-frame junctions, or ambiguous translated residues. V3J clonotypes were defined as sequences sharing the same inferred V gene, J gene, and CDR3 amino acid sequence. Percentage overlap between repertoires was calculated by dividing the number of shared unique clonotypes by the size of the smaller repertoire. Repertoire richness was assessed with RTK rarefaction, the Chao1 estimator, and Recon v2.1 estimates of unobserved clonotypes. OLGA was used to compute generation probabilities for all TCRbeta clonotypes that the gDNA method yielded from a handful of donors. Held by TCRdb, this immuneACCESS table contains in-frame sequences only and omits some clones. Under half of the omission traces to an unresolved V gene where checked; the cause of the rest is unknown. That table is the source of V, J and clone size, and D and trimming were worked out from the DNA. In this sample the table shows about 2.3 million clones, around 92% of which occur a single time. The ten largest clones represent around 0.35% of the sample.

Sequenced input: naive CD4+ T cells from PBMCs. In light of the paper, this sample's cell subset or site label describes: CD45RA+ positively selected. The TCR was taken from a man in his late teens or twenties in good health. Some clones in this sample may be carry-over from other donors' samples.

The DNA reads TGTGCCAGCAGCAGAGGGGGGCAGGGTAGGGGAGAGACCCAGTACTTC. Its product reads: CASSRGGQGRGETQYF. The sequence links TRBV7-6 to TRBJ2-5; the D gene is possibly TRBD1 or TRBD2, each agreeing over 6 bases. CDR1 and CDR2 were assigned from the germline V gene as SGHVS and FNYEAQ. The CDR3, cysteine through phenylalanine, is 16 amino acids long. Only CDR3 DNA remains: 48 bases, in frame from the first base. Trimming takes 5 bases from V and 4 bases from J, and the germline ends sit 20 bases apart.